Sequencing of this TCR beta chain was carried out in a study of radiotherapy plus CTLA-4 blockade in lung cancer. Study in general: Disease control was seen in approximately 31% of patients, objective responses in roughly 17%.

The assay was immunoSEQ multiplex PCR, and TCRdb's table has in-frame clones only and misses some. The table has tens of thousands of clones, about 70% seen once; the top ten hold approximately 9%. In chemo-refractory metastatic non-small-cell lung cancer, patients got ipilimumab CTLA-4 blockade together with focal radiation. After removal of 2 bases from V and 2 bases from J, the junction contained 7 bases not matched to a gene. The CDR3 is 17 residues long. Germline V CDR1 and CDR2: MNHNS, SASEGT. The TCR comes from a human donor with non-small cell lung cancer who had stable disease on radiotherapy plus ipilimumab. The specimen comprised peripheral blood, sampled from a patient treated with radiotherapy plus ipilimumab. The chain uses TRBV6-1 and TRBJ2-3; 10 bases agree with TRBD2. For the CDR3, the DNA is TGTGCCAGCAGTGAACTCTCCCTAGCGGGGGTCACAGATACGCAGTATTTT. Translated: CASSELSLAGVTDTQYF.